Following are 10 T cell receptor beta chains from one sample sequenced in a study of PD-1 blockade in classical Hodgkin lymphoma. Here immunoSEQ multiplex PCR was the method, and the copy in TCRdb shows in-frame clones only, minus some. The repertoire has 10,000 to 15,000 clones, 90% of them found once; the top ten carry roughly 0.51%. Every patient had relapsed following autologous stem cell transplantation, and cohorts differed in brentuximab vedotin exposure. Isolation of CD4+ T cells from thawed PBMCs was performed by magnetic negative selection. The input for sequencing was CD4+ T cells from blood, taken at baseline. These receptors originate from a human donor with classical Hodgkin lymphoma.

For the CDR3, the DNA is TGCAGCGTTGAAGATCGCGGTAACACCCTGACCGGCGAGCAGTACTTC. Its translation is CSVEDRGNTLTGEQYF. The chain has TRBV29-1 and TRBJ2-7, with D uncertain. The CDR3 is made up of 16 amino acids. Trimming left V 0 bases short and J 6 bases short, with 21 bases between. Germline-derived CDR1 and CDR2 are SQVTM and ANQGSEA.

This clone was seen a single time. The chain links TRBV5-6 to TRBJ2-1; 10 nucleotides line up with TRBD2. Per the germline V gene, CDR1 is SGHDT and CDR2 is YYEEEE. V was pared by 4 bases and J by 4 bases, with 5 bases of the junction left unmatched. This CDR3 has 15 amino acids. CDR3 coding DNA: TGTGCCAGCAGCATAGCGGGAGGCCCTTACAATGAGCAGTTCTTC. This codes for CASSIAGGPYNEQFF.

This clone was detected a few times. The rearrangement uses TRBV6-1 and TRBJ1-5; TRBD1 is a possible D gene (6 bases). From germline, CDR1 is MNHNS and CDR2 SASEGT. The CDR3 has 14 residues. V lost 1 base and J lost 7, with 11 bases in between. This CDR3 is CASSEGGRGQPQHF. DNA of the CDR3: TGTGCCAGCAGTGAAGGGGGGCGGGGGCAGCCCCAGCATTTT.

A single count supports this clone. The J gene is TRBJ2-3, the V gene TRBV5-4; a weak D match, TRBD2 (6 bases). CDR1 SGHNT and CDR2 YYREEE come from the germline V gene (reference sequence). The CDR3 covers 16 residues. V was cut by 0 bases and J by 1 base, with 12 bases left in between. The CDR3 spells CASSLEGRFGTDTQYF. The CDR3 DNA reads as TGTGCCAGCAGCTTGGAGGGGAGGTTTGGCACAGATACGCAGTATTTT.

The chain has TRBV29-1 and TRBJ2-7; the D is unclear. The CDR3 is made up of 11 amino acids. Trimming took 7 bases from V and 2 from J, leaving 9 bases between them. The V gene's germline CDR1 is SQVTM and CDR2 ANQGSEA. CDR3 sequence: CSAGTTYEQYF. In DNA, the CDR3 is TGCAGCGCGGGCACCACCTACGAGCAGTACTTC.

The chain joins TRBV4-1 to TRBJ2-3, with 8 bases that match TRBD1. V shed 1 base, J shed 6 bases, and the junction held 9 bases outside the gene matches. In germline, CDR1 is MGHRA, CDR2 YSYEKL. The CDR3 totals 16 residues. The CDR3: CASSQGQGTLGDTQYF. The CDR3 DNA follows: TGCGCCAGCAGCCAAGGACAGGGGACTTTGGGGGATACGCAGTATTTT.

The genes are TRBV27 and TRBJ2-7, with D maybe TRBD1 (5 bases). Per the germline V gene, CDR1 is MNHEY and CDR2 is SMNVEV (reference sequence). V was shortened by 6 bases and J by 12 bases, with 30 bases between the two germline ends. The CDR3 loop spans 16 amino acids. The CDR3 loop is CASSRFYIGAAYPWYF. The CDR3 bases are TGTGCCAGCAGCCGGTTTTATATAGGGGCGGCGTATCCGTGGTACTTC.

The V call is TRBV5-1, the J call TRBJ1-1; D possibly corresponds to TRBD1 (6 bases). This CDR3 region has 13 residues. CDR1 and CDR2 (germline): SGHRS, YFSETQ. V was clipped by 4 bases and J by 4 bases, with 11 bases between them. This CDR3 is CASSAGVSTEAFF. DNA for the CDR3: TGCGCCAGCAGCGCAGGGGTTAGCACTGAAGCTTTCTTT.

The chain carries TRBV7-6 and TRBJ2-2; tentative D call: TRBD1 (6 bases). The CDR3 runs to 15 residues. CDR1 is SGHVS and CDR2 is FNYEAQ in the germline V gene. V lost 4 bases to trimming and J lost 4 bases, with 13 bases between them. CDR3 region: CASSSRRDTTGELFF. The CDR3 nucleotides read TGTGCCAGCAGCTCACGACGGGACACCACCGGGGAGCTGTTTTTT.

V is TRBV5-1 and J is TRBJ2-5; 15 positions match TRBD2. CDR1 and CDR2 from the germline V gene are SGHRS and YFSETQ. There are 18 residues in the CDR3. V shed 2 bases and J 1 base; nucleotides not matched to a gene: 6. CDR3 sequence (DNA): TGCGCCAGCAGCTTTATCGGGACTAGCGGGGGGACCCAAGAGACCCAGTACTTC. Protein sequence: CASSFIGTSGGTQETQYF.